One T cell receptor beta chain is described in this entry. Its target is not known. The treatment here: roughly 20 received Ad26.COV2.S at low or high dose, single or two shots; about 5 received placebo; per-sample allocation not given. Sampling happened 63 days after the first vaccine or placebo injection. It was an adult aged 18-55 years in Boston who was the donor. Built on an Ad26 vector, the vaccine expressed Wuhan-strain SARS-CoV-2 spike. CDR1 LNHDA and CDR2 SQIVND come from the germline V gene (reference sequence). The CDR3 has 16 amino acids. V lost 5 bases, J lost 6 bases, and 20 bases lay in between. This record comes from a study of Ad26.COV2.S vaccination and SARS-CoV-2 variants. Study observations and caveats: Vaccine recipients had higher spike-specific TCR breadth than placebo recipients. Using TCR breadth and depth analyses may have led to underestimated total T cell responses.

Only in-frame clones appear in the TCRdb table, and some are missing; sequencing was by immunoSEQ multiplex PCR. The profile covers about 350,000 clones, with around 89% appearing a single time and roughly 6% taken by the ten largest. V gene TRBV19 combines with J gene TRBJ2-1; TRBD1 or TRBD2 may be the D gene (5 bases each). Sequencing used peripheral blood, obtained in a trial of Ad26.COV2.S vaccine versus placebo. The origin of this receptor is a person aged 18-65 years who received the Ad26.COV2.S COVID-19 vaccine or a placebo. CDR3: CASSPQRGGSGNEQFF. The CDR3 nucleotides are TGTGCCAGTAGTCCCCAGAGGGGCGGGTCAGGCAATGAGCAGTTCTTC. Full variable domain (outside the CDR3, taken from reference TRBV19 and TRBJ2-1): DGGITQSPKYLFRKEGQNVTLSCEQNLNHDAMYWYRQDPGQGLRLIYYSQIVNDFQKGDIAEGYSVSREKKESFPLTVTSAQKNPTAFYLCASSPQRGGSGNEQFFGPGTRLTVL.